Described below is a single TCR beta chain sequence and its context. Its antigen is currently not known. No base qualities exist here, and no much larger clone lies one base off it. The sample belongs to a study of human thymus T cells (dated by TCRdb to 2018 to 2021). Looking at the study overall: The study described the TCR alpha and beta repertoires in roughly 8 infant thymus samples and a few matching peripheral blood samples. Donor ages ranging from 7 to 244 days were recorded, and several male and a couple of female infants were included in the cohort.

The immunoSEQ multiplex PCR assay was used to amplify the TCRB and TCRAD loci from a standardized quantity of quality-controlled genomic DNA. The V(D)J region was spanned by amplicons of a length sufficient to cover the CDR3 and to identify V and J genes. The amplicons were sequenced on an Illumina platform via the commercial immunoSEQ service. On the study's bioinformatics: Primer bias and sequencing errors were corrected using previously described methods, and TCRAD and TCRB definitions followed the IMGT database. Analysis of the repertoires was done with immunoSEQ Analyzer 3.0 and VDJTools and included basic statistics, V/J segment usage, diversity estimates, rarefaction and pairwise overlap. To estimate diversity, the Chao1, ChaoE, Efron-Thisted, Shannon and inverse Simpson indices were applied, and diversity was also estimated on datasets down-sampled to the smallest sample. Repertoire overlap used strict matching of CDR3 nucleotide sequence, V gene and J gene, with Jaccard-based multidimensional scaling clustering. TCRdb carries this immuneACCESS record with in-frame sequences only. Its versions omit some clonotypes, under half of them owing to an unresolved V gene in the studies checked, with the rest unexplained. The D gene and trimming were derived from the DNA, and the V and J assignments and clone size from that table. The sample table holds about 50,000 clones, of which more than 85% were seen once. The ten largest clonotypes hold 0.15% to 0.2% of the sample.

Donors were immunologically healthy infants undergoing open corrective cardiac surgery for congenital heart defects in Finland. From four of the eight donors, a small aliquot of about 0.5-1 mL peripheral blood was collected during surgery. Instead of starting from a fixed cell number, genomic DNA extraction from blood samples used all available leukocytes. ACK lysis buffer was used to remove erythrocytes from blood, and the leukocytes were stored at -70 degrees C as pellets. A QIAsymphony instrument was used to extract genomic DNA from the frozen cell pellets. Paper-wide results and their limitations: Thymus samples yielded on average approximately 840,000 unique TCRB clonotypes, compared with some 89,000 from blood samples. V and J gene segment usage appeared biased in both thymic and peripheral blood repertoires.

Spanning cysteine to phenylalanine, the CDR3 consists of 17 amino acids. The entry retains the CDR3 DNA only, 51 bases that are in frame from base 1. The germline V gene encodes CDR1 SEHNR and CDR2 FQNEAQ (reference sequence). V is pruned by 4 bases and J by 0 bases, leaving 9 bases of the junction without a gene match. The receptor comes from a girl less than two years old with a congenital heart defect but otherwise immunologically healthy. Recombination connected TRBV7-9 to TRBJ2-5; TRBD2 aligns with 9 central bases. Material for sequencing was blood. The CDR3 has the sequence CASSSGREGWYQETQYF. The nucleotide sequence is given as TGTGCCAGCAGCTCGGGGCGGGAGGGCTGGTACCAAGAGACCCAGTACTTC.